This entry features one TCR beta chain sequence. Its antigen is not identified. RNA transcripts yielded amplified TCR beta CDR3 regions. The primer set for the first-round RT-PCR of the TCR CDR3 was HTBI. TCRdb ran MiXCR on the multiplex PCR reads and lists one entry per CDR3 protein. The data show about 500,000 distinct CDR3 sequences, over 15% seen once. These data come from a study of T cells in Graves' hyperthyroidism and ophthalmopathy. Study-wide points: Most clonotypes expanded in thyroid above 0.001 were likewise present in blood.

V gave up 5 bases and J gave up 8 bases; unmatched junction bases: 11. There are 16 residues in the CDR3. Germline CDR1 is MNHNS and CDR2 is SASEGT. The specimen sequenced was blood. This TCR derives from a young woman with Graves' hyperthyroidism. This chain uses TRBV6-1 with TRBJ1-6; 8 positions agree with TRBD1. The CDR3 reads CASSPRDRRADSPLHF. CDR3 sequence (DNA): TGTGCCAGCAGTCCCCGGGACAGGAGAGCAGATTCACCCCTCCACTTT.